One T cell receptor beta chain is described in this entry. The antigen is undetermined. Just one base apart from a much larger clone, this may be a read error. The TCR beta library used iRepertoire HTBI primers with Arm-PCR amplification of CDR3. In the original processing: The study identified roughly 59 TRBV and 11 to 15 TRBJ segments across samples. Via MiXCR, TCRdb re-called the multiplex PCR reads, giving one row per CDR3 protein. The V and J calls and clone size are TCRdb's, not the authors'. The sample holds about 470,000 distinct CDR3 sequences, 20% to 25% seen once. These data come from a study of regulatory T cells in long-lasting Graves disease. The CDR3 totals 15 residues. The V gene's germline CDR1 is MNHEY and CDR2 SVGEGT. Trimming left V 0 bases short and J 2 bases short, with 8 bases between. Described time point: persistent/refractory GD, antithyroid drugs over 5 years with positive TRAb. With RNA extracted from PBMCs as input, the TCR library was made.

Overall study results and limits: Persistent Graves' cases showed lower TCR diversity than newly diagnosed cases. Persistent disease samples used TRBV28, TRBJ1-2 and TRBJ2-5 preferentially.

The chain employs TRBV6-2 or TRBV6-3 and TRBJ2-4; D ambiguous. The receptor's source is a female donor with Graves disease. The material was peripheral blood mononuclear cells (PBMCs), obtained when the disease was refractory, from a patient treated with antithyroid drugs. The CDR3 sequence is CASSYSFGTKNIQYF. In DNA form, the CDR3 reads TGTGCCAGCAGTTACTCGTTTGGGACCAAAAACATTCAGTACTTC.